A single sample is the source of the 14 T cell receptor beta chains below, sequenced in a study of shared clonotypes between healthy human individuals (TCRdb year 2020). The library was generated by the immunoSEQ multiplex PCR assay. TCRdb carries this immuneACCESS record with in-frame sequences only. Its versions omit some clonotypes, under half of them owing to an unresolved V gene in the studies checked, with the rest unexplained. In this sample the table shows under 2,500,000 clones, approximately 95% of which occur a single time. Less than 0.15% of the sample comes from the top ten. The specimen sequenced was naive CD4+ T cells sorted from blood. Sample cell subset or site, as interpreted from the label and publication: CD45RA+ positively selected. Receptor source: a man younger than 35 in good health.

The chain joins TRBV11-2 to TRBJ1-5, with D maybe TRBD1 (6 bases). Trimming removed 2 bases from V and 2 bases from J, with 13 bases in between. The CDR3 sequence is 16 residues long. CDR1 is SGHAT, CDR2 FQNNGV, per germline. The CDR3: CASSLLGAGGNQPQHF. CDR3 in DNA: TGTGCCAGCAGCTTACTGGGGGCTGGGGGCAATCAGCCCCAGCATTTT.

The chain joins TRBV14 to TRBJ2-2, with a weak D call TRBD2 (5 bases). CDR3 length: 15 residues. Trimming stripped 4 bases from V and 0 bases from J, with 9 bases between. CDR1 is SGHDN, CDR2 FVKESK, per germline. The CDR3 nucleotides read TGTGCCAGCAGCCGGAGGTTCGCGAACACCGGGGAGCTGTTTTTT. Amino acid sequence: CASSRRFANTGELFF. Together with reference TRBV14 and TRBJ2-2, the CDR3 gives the full variable domain: EAGVTQFPSHSVIEKGQTVTLRCDPISGHDNLYWYRRVMGKEIKFLLHFVKESKQDESGMPNNRFLAERTGGTYSTLKVQPAELEDSGVYFCASSRRFANTGELFFGEGSRLTVL.

The chain is built from TRBV27 and TRBJ2-7; D uncertain. The CDR3 sequence is 12 residues long. Looked up from germline, CDR1 is MNHEY and CDR2 is SMNVEV (reference sequence). Trimming took off 3 bases at V and 4 bases at J, with 7 bases between the two ends. The CDR3 loop reads CASSFRQYEQYF. For the CDR3, the DNA is TGTGCCAGCAGTTTTAGGCAGTACGAGCAGTACTTC.

Comments on this clone: The sample has other DNA sequences that encode this CDR3 too. V gene TRBV18 combines with J gene TRBJ2-2; 7 bases are shared with TRBD1. The V and J ends lost 3 bases and 3 bases, in that order; junction bases with no gene match: 4. Germline CDR1 KGHSH, CDR2 LQKENI. The length of the CDR3 is 15 residues. CDR3 residues: CASSPGTVDTGELFF. The CDR3 DNA reads as TGTGCCAGCTCACCCGGGACAGTCGACACCGGGGAGCTGTTTTTT.

This clone came up once. CDR3 sequence (DNA): TGTGCCAGCATTCCTGGGACAGGGTACCAAGAGACCCAGTACTTC. Encoded protein: CASIPGTGYQETQYF. This chain links TRBV28 with TRBJ2-5, with TRBD1 matching 9 bases. The V segment lost 7 bases and the J segment 0 bases; nucleotides outside the gene matches: 6. In germline, CDR1 is MDHEN, CDR2 SYDVKM. This CDR3 is built from 15 residues.

V usage is TRBV2 and J usage is TRBJ1-1; no reliable D call. The CDR3 is 13 amino acids. Germline loops: CDR1 SNHLY, CDR2 FYNNEI. Between the trimmed V and J ends, which lost 7 bases and 0 bases, there was a span of 9 bases. In DNA form, the CDR3 reads TGTGCCAGCAAACTAAATTTGAACACTGAAGCTTTCTTT. This encodes CASKLNLNTEAFF.

The chain uses TRBV2 and TRBJ2-3; 13 bases map to TRBD2. The germline CDR1 and CDR2 sequences are SNHLY and FYNNEI. The CDR3 is made up of 16 amino acids. V shed 6 bases, J shed 3 bases, and the junction held 6 bases outside the gene matches. In DNA, the CDR3 is TGTGCCAGCAGCCTCGGACTAGCGGGGGCAACAGATACGCAGTATTTT. Translating it yields CASSLGLAGATDTQYF. The complete variable domain, with remaining parts taken from reference TRBV2 and TRBJ2-3, reads EPEVTQTPSHQVTQMGQEVILRCVPISNHLYFYWYRQILGQKVEFLVSFYNNEISEKSEIFDDQFSVERPDGSNFTLKIRSTKLEDSAMYFCASSLGLAGATDTQYFGPGTRLTVL.

In DNA, the CDR3 is TGTGCCATCAGTGCAGGGGCGTCAACCTCCTACGAGCAGTACTTC. Protein sequence: CAISAGASTSYEQYF. The chain links TRBV10-3 to TRBJ2-7; D is possibly TRBD1 (6 bases). The CDR3 is 15 amino acids. Trimming cost V 4 bases and J 0 bases, with 13 bases left between them. Germline values: CDR1 ENHRY, CDR2 SYGVKD.

The chain joins TRBV5-8 to TRBJ1-6, with 7 bases that match TRBD1. Trimming at V came to 3 bases and at J to 3 bases, leaving 9 bases not matched to a gene. The CDR3 is made up of 17 amino acids. Germline CDR1 is SGHTS and CDR2 is YDEGEE. CDR3 sequence: CASSSPGQAVYNSPLHF. The CDR3 nucleotides are TGTGCCAGCAGCTCGCCAGGACAGGCAGTCTATAATTCACCCCTCCACTTT.

The chain has TRBV28 and TRBJ2-5; D remains unclear. V was shortened by 5 bases and J by 5 bases, with 15 bases between the two germline ends. This CDR3 is built from 14 residues. Germline V CDR1 and CDR2: MDHEN, SYDVKM. The CDR3 region is CASSLGLRRETQYF. CDR3 DNA: TGTGCCAGCAGTCTCGGCCTAAGGCGGGAGACCCAGTACTTC. The complete variable domain, with remaining parts taken from reference TRBV28 and TRBJ2-5, reads DVKVTQSSRYLVKRTGEKVFLECVQDMDHENMFWYRQDPGLGLRLIYFSYDVKMKEKGDIPEGYSVSREKKERFSLILESASTNQTSMYLCASSLGLRRETQYFGPGTRLLVL.

The chain is built from TRBV5-1 and TRBJ2-3; no definite D call. CDR3 length: 14 amino acids. CDR1 and CDR2 from the germline V gene are SGHRS and YFSETQ. Trimming removed 4 bases from V and 4 bases from J, with 13 bases in between. The CDR3 sequence: CASSPLDAADTQYF. Here the CDR3 DNA reads TGCGCCAGCAGCCCCCTTGATGCGGCAGATACGCAGTATTTT. The full variable domain, with the rest looked up from reference TRBV5-1 and TRBJ2-3, is KAGVTQTPRYLIKTRGQQVTLSCSPISGHRSVSWYQQTPGQGLQFLFEYFSETQRNKGNFPGRFSGRQFSNSRSEMNVSTLELGDSALYLCASSPLDAADTQYFGPGTRLTVL.

In this sample, this clone turned up once. V and J are TRBV7-9 and TRBJ2-7; D not certain. Germline lookup yields CDR1 SEHNR and CDR2 FQNEAQ (reference sequence). There are 13 residues in the CDR3. Deletions cut 2 bases from V and 2 bases from J, with 7 bases between. This CDR3 is CASSLSPTYEQYF. In nucleotides, the CDR3 is TGTGCCAGCAGCTTATCCCCCACCTACGAGCAGTACTTC. Using reference TRBV7-9 and TRBJ2-7 for the parts outside the CDR3, the full variable domain is DTGVSQNPRHKITKRGQNVTFRCDPISEHNRLYWYRQTLGQGPEFLTYFQNEAQLEKSRLLSDRFSAERPKGSFSTLEIQRTEQGDSAMYLCASSLSPTYEQYFGPGTRLTVT.

A remark on this clone: The same CDR3 arises from other DNA sequences in this sample as well. The chain recombines TRBV7-2 with TRBJ2-1; D gene uncertain. Germline values: CDR1 SGHTA, CDR2 FQGNSA. V lost 1 base to trimming and J lost 5 bases, with 6 bases between them. This CDR3 region has 13 residues. CDR3 bases: TGTGCCAGCAGCTTAGGGCGAGACAATGAGCAGTTCTTC. This encodes CASSLGRDNEQFF. The whole variable domain, filled in from reference TRBV7-2 and TRBJ2-1, reads GAGVSQSPSNKVTEKGKDVELRCDPISGHTALYWYRQSLGQGLEFLIYFQGNSAPDKSGLPSDRFSAERTGGSVSTLTIQRTQQEDSAVYLCASSLGRDNEQFFGPGTRLTVL.

The chain is built from TRBV6-1 and TRBJ2-3; D gene unclear. CDR3 length equals 16 residues. Germline V gene data show CDR1 as MNHNS and CDR2 as SASEGT. V was pared by 2 bases and J by 7 bases, with 19 bases between. CDR3 amino acids: CASSEQRNPGRYTQYF. The CDR3, as DNA: TGTGCCAGCAGTGAACAAAGGAACCCTGGGCGGTATACGCAGTATTTT.